This record covers a single TCR beta chain. The source of the sample is a study of blood T cell repertoires in COVID-19. The overall study: Italy, Spain and the United States were the sources of the convalescent and acute COVID-19 samples.

With 10 bases removed from V and 10 bases from J, the gap between germline ends came to 14 bases. Germline lookup yields CDR1 LNHDA and CDR2 SQIVND (reference sequence). The CDR3 consists of 11 residues. Libraries were prepared by immunoSEQ multiplex PCR; TCRdb keeps only in-frame clonotypes and omits some of them. This sample has 350,000 or so clones, with around 88% found just once. This sequence joins TRBV19 and TRBJ2-1, with a possible D match to TRBD2 (6 bases). The sequenced sample was peripheral blood. This clonotype was sampled from a man aged 30 to 39 with active or convalescent COVID-19. CDR3 protein: CANKLGGEQFF. CDR3 bases: TGTGCCAACAAACTGGGAGGCGAGCAGTTCTTC.